Following are 13 T cell receptor beta chains from one sample sequenced in a study of cytomegalovirus exposure and HLA in healthy donors. Data came from immunoSEQ multiplex PCR; TCRdb stores just in-frame clones and leaves some out. The sample shows about 130,000 clones, 90% to 96% of them seen only once. Sequencing was performed on PBMCs. The receptors shown here come from a man younger than 30 in good health and CMV-seronegative.

The gene calls are TRBV28 and TRBJ1-4; possibly TRBD1 for D (5 bases). This CDR3 contains 15 residues. CDR1 and CDR2 (germline): MDHEN, SYDVKM. V lost 5 bases and J lost 7, with 17 bases in between. CDR3 sequence (DNA): TGTGCCAGCAGTACCCAGGGAGGGGTGGGTGAAAAACTGTTTTTT. It translates to CASSTQGGVGEKLFF.

Comment on this clone: Compared with germline, one end of the junction differs, possibly owing to a read error. V usage is TRBV28 and J usage is TRBJ1-5; TRBD1 agrees at 8 bases. CDR3 size: 16 residues. Germline CDR1 reads MDHEN; CDR2 reads SYDVKM. The CDR3 sequence: CASSDIAGGSSQPQHF. The CDR3 DNA reads TGTGCCAGCAGTGATATCGCAGGGGGCAGCAGTCAGCCCCAGCATTTT.

The chain recombines TRBV5-1 with TRBJ1-5; 7 positions agree with TRBD1. This CDR3 contains 14 residues. CDR1 and CDR2 (germline): SGHRS, YFSETQ. V lost 10 bases, J lost 7 bases, and 14 bases stayed unmatched. The CDR3 loop reads CADPAGQFRQPQHF. The CDR3 bases are TGCGCCGACCCCGCGGGACAGTTCAGACAGCCCCAGCATTTT.

V usage is TRBV7-9 and J usage is TRBJ2-7, with unresolved D. The V and J ends lost 5 bases and 3 bases respectively, with 14 bases between them. This CDR3 has 14 residues. Germline V gives CDR1 SEHNR, CDR2 FQNEAQ (reference sequence). The CDR3 loop is CASSPSEVFYEQYF. CDR3 coding DNA: TGTGCCAGCAGCCCGTCCGAGGTTTTCTACGAGCAGTACTTC.

This clone came up once. This sequence joins TRBV7-2 and TRBJ2-7, with TRBD1 identical over 9 bases. Germline V gene data show CDR1 as SGHTA and CDR2 as FQGNSA. Trimming removed 8 bases from V and 5 bases from J; junction bases left unmatched: 13. This CDR3 has 15 amino acids. CDR3 protein: CASAGGTGGYHEQYF. Here the CDR3 DNA reads TGTGCCAGCGCTGGGGGCACAGGGGGCTACCACGAGCAGTACTTC. The entire variable domain, with the rest obtained from reference TRBV7-2 and TRBJ2-7, is as follows: GAGVSQSPSNKVTEKGKDVELRCDPISGHTALYWYRQSLGQGLEFLIYFQGNSAPDKSGLPSDRFSAERTGGSVSTLTIQRTQQEDSAVYLCASAGGTGGYHEQYFGPGTRLTVT.

The chain couples TRBV4-3 to TRBJ2-3, with 9 bases that match TRBD1. This CDR3 comprises 20 residues. Per germline, CDR1 LGHNA and CDR2 YSLEER. J was trimmed by 1 base and V by 1 base; bases with no gene match: 15. CDR3 amino acids: CASSQGVGRDRDLGTDTQYF. The CDR3 region has the DNA TGCGCCAGCAGCCAAGGGGTTGGGAGGGACAGGGATTTGGGCACAGATACGCAGTATTTT.

The gene calls are TRBV7-2 and TRBJ1-1, with 8 bases lining up with TRBD1. Germline trimming cut 1 base from V and 3 bases from J; bases unmatched to any gene: 7. Germline V gives CDR1 SGHTA, CDR2 FQGNSA. This CDR3 is 16 amino acids long. CDR3 sequence (DNA): TGTGCCAGCAGCTTAGGGACAGGGCAGGCGGACACTGAAGCTTTCTTT. Translation: CASSLGTGQADTEAFF.

This rearrangement joins TRBV7-2 to TRBJ1-2, with a possible D match to TRBD1 (5 bases). Per germline, CDR1 SGHTA and CDR2 FQGNSA. There are 14 residues in the CDR3. The ends were cut back, 3 bases at V and 0 bases at J, with 8 bases in the middle. Here the CDR3 DNA reads TGTGCCAGCAGCTTCCAGACAGCTAACTATGGCTACACCTTC. Its translation is CASSFQTANYGYTF.

This clone was observed a single time. The J gene is TRBJ2-5, the V gene TRBV11-3, with D unclear. Germline-derived CDR1 and CDR2 are SGHNT and YENEEA. The CDR3 spans 12 residues. V was pared by 0 bases and J by 5 bases, with 4 bases between. The CDR3 loop is CASSLERETQYF. The DNA of the CDR3 is TGTGCCAGCAGCTTAGAGCGGGAGACCCAGTACTTC.

This rearrangement joins TRBV7-6 to TRBJ2-1; D gene ambiguous. Trimming pared 1 base from V and 5 bases from J, leaving 6 bases between. The CDR3 contains 13 residues. Per the germline V gene, CDR1 is SGHVS and CDR2 is FNYEAQ. CDR3: CASSLGLDNEQFF. CDR3 DNA: TGTGCCAGCAGCTTAGGGCTGGACAATGAGCAGTTCTTC.

This chain links TRBV5-1 with TRBJ2-1; perhaps TRBD1 as D (5 bases). There are 14 residues in the CDR3. Trimming cost V 3 bases and J 8 bases, with 15 bases left between them. In germline, CDR1 is SGHRS, CDR2 YFSETQ. CDR3 region: CASSSDSPTDEQFF. CDR3 bases: TGCGCCAGCAGCTCCGACAGCCCAACGGATGAGCAGTTCTTC. Full variable domain (missing parts from reference TRBV5-1 and TRBJ2-1): KAGVTQTPRYLIKTRGQQVTLSCSPISGHRSVSWYQQTPGQGLQFLFEYFSETQRNKGNFPGRFSGRQFSNSRSEMNVSTLELGDSALYLCASSSDSPTDEQFFGPGTRLTVL.

The chain couples TRBV4-1 to TRBJ2-7; D gene uncertain. CDR1 is MGHRA and CDR2 is YSYEKL in the germline V gene. CDR3 length equals 15 residues. The V and J ends lost 0 bases and 0 bases respectively, with 9 bases between them. DNA for the CDR3: TGCGCCAGCAGCCAAGATGGTAGTAGCTCCTACGAGCAGTACTTC. Translation: CASSQDGSSSYEQYF.

A remark on this clone: One junction end does not reproduce the germline sequence, and a read error may be involved. This sequence joins TRBV7-2 and TRBJ2-7, with 7 bases aligning to TRBD1. This CDR3 has 11 amino acids. CDR1 SGHTA and CDR2 FQGNSA come from the germline V gene. In nucleotides, the CDR3 is TGTGCCAGCAGCCCAACTGGGACAGCCACCTTC. Translating gives CASSPTGTATF.